The 11 T cell receptor beta chains listed next were all sequenced from one sample in a study of regulatory T cells in long-lasting Graves disease. The TCR beta library used iRepertoire HTBI primers with Arm-PCR amplification of CDR3. TCRdb reanalysed the multiplex PCR reads using MiXCR and keeps one entry per CDR3 protein. The sample contains a few hundred thousand distinct CDR3 sequences, roughly 10% of which appear only once. As for time point: newly diagnosed GD, antithyroid drugs for less than 3 months. The TCR library was made from RNA extracted from PBMCs. The same sample was also used in a study of T cells in Graves' hyperthyroidism and ophthalmopathy.

The input for sequencing was peripheral blood mononuclear cells (PBMCs), taken at new diagnosis, from a patient treated with antithyroid drugs. These receptors came from a woman younger than 30 with Graves disease.

At least ten counts were recorded for this clonotype. This chain links TRBV6-2 or TRBV6-3 with TRBJ2-3; no definite D call. The V and J ends lost 3 bases and 4 bases respectively, with 11 bases between them. Germline lookup yields CDR1 MNHEY and CDR2 SVGEGT. The CDR3 consists of 14 residues. CDR3: CASSYQPLADTQYF. CDR3 sequence (DNA): TGTGCCAGCAGTTATCAGCCCCTTGCAGATACGCAGTATTTT.

This clonotype was observed many times. This rearrangement joins TRBV24-1 to TRBJ2-5; 9 bases are a match to TRBD1. CDR3 size: 16 residues. Unmatched junction bases numbered 9, after V lost 3 bases and J lost 5 bases. Per germline, CDR1 KGHDR and CDR2 SFDVKD. This chain's CDR3 is CATSDPQGADEETQYF. As DNA, the CDR3 is TGTGCCACCAGTGATCCACAGGGGGCGGATGAGGAGACCCAGTACTTC.

This clonotype showed up many times. The V and J genes are TRBV24-1 and TRBJ1-1; no definite D call. CDR1 and CDR2 (germline): KGHDR, SFDVKD. The CDR3 is 12 residues long. Trimming stripped 6 bases from V and 7 bases from J, with 11 bases between. The CDR3 DNA follows: TGTGCCACCAGTCAGGCTGGGGATGAAGCTTTCTTT. Protein product: CATSQAGDEAFF.

This clonotype has ten or more counts. The chain employs TRBV20-1 and TRBJ2-2, with TRBD2 matching over 7 bases. This CDR3 region has 15 residues. CDR1 is DFQATT, CDR2 SNEGSKA, per germline (reference sequence). V was clipped by 0 bases and J by 5 bases; unmatched bases: 6. The CDR3 protein is CSARDWERGTGELFF. CDR3 DNA sequence: TGCAGTGCTAGAGATTGGGAGCGGGGAACCGGGGAGCTGTTTTTT.

In its sample, this clonotype was seen many times. The gene calls are TRBV7-2 and TRBJ2-5; D is undetermined. Germline lookup yields CDR1 SGHTA and CDR2 FQGNSA. This CDR3 is 15 amino acids long. V shed 4 bases and J shed 1 base, with 13 bases lying between them. The CDR3 loop is CASSSRLEPQETQYF. CDR3 DNA: TGTGCCAGCAGCTCCCGCCTAGAGCCCCAAGAGACCCAGTACTTC.

This chain joins TRBV5-6 and TRBJ1-2, with D possibly matching TRBD1 (6 bases). The CDR3 has 14 amino acids. Per germline, CDR1 SGHDT and CDR2 YYEEEE. V lost 6 bases and J lost 4, with 16 bases in between. CDR3 nucleotides: TGTGCCAGCATCGAACAGGGTCGCGGCTATGGCTACACCTTC. Its protein product is CASIEQGRGYGYTF.

In its sample, this clonotype was seen many times. The chain carries TRBV6-1 and TRBJ1-1, with a tentative D call TRBD1 (5 bases). The CDR3 is 16 residues long. V lost 7 bases to trimming and J lost 0 bases, with 18 bases between them. Per the germline V gene, CDR1 is MNHNS and CDR2 is SASEGT. The CDR3 nucleotides are TGTGCCAGCATGGGACTCCAGTGGAGGCTGAACACTGAAGCTTTCTTT. Translated: CASMGLQWRLNTEAFF.

The chain recombines TRBV18 with TRBJ2-1, with a tentative D call TRBD1 (6 bases). The CDR3 is 17 amino acids. V lost 2 bases to trimming and J lost 1 base, with 15 bases between them. CDR1 is KGHSH, CDR2 LQKENI, per germline. The CDR3 loop is CASSPSFLTGSYNEQFF. As DNA, the CDR3 is TGTGCCAGCTCACCAAGTTTTTTAACAGGGTCCTACAATGAGCAGTTCTTC.

This clonotype has at least ten counts. The chain employs TRBV7-9 and TRBJ2-1; 7 positions match TRBD2. The germline gives CDR1 SEHNR, CDR2 FQNEAQ (reference sequence). The CDR3 totals 16 residues. Trimming cost V 4 bases and J 3 bases; bases outside gene matches: 9. In DNA form, the CDR3 reads TGTGCCAGCAGCTCCGGGGTGGCGGGGGACTACAATGAGCAGTTCTTC. It codes for CASSSGVAGDYNEQFF.

This sequence joins TRBV29-1 and TRBJ1-1, with a possible D match to TRBD1 (6 bases). V lost 3 bases and J lost 0, with 29 bases in between. Germline V CDR1 and CDR2: SQVTM, ANQGSEA. The CDR3 covers 20 residues. CDR3 sequence: CSVDTGRQWPSNYMNTEAFF. The CDR3 DNA follows: TGCAGCGTTGATACAGGGAGACAGTGGCCTTCAAACTACATGAACACTGAAGCTTTCTTT.

This clonotype was picked up many times. The chain employs TRBV28 and TRBJ2-7; 8 bases agree with TRBD1. The CDR3 loop spans 13 amino acids. Trimming cost V 5 bases and J 11 bases; bases outside gene matches: 11. CDR1 and CDR2 (germline): MDHEN, SYDVKM. Written as DNA, the CDR3 is TGTGCCAGCAGTCCAGTCCCCGGGGGACAGGAGTACTTC. It translates to CASSPVPGGQEYF. The full variable domain, with the rest looked up from reference TRBV28 and TRBJ2-7, is DVKVTQSSRYLVKRTGEKVFLECVQDMDHENMFWYRQDPGLGLRLIYFSYDVKMKEKGDIPEGYSVSREKKERFSLILESASTNQTSMYLCASSPVPGGQEYFGPGTRLTVT.